This T cell receptor beta chain derives from a study of CD8 T cells in ankylosing spondylitis. Findings and limits, study-wide: Characteristic of ankylosing spondylitis blood, it appeared, was a TCR beta motif comprising about eight highly homologous variants.

This clonotype was detected many times. Its antigen is not identified. TCRdb passed the 5' RACE reads through MiXCR, listing each CDR3 protein once. This sample has about 700,000 distinct CDR3 sequences, with around 17% found just once. This CDR3 comprises 14 residues. V gave up 1 base and J gave up 5 bases, with 11 bases separating them. What was sequenced was blood, either unsorted or a sorted T cell fraction (not recorded which). J is TRBJ1-1 and V is TRBV12-3 or TRBV12-4, with D possibly being TRBD1 (6 bases). The source of this sequence is a male donor with ankylosing spondylitis. CDR3 protein: CASSLGGAITEAFF. The CDR3 DNA is TGTGCCAGCAGTTTAGGGGGGGCGATTACTGAAGCTTTCTTT.